This is a list of T cell receptor beta chains from one sample in a study of vaccination effects on CD4 cells after COVID-19. These receptors' targets are unknown. Profiling relied on immunoSEQ multiplex PCR, and the TCRdb table lists in-frame clones only, not all of them. The profile shows over 30,000 clones, approximately 70% of them singletons. The source material was CD4+ T cells from PBMCs cultured with SARS-CoV-2 spike peptides, sampled before COVID-19 vaccination. Receptors originate from a human donor who received a COVID-19 vaccine. Each CDR3 is given with its conserved first and last residue. A D gene is named only where the DNA matches it firmly. Size tells how often a clone was seen (once, few, many) or the class of an expanded clone, and some rows leave it out.

v_call	cdr3_length	j_call	d_call	clone_size	cdr3_aa	cdr3_nt
TRBV7-9	15	TRBJ2-1	NA	NA	CASSLRRGPYNEQFF	TGTGCCAGCAGCTTACGCAGGGGACCCTACAATGAGCAGTTCTTC
TRBV6-2/TRBV6-3	12	TRBJ1-1	NA	NA	CASSTGPHEAFF	TGTGCCAGCAGCACAGGACCCCATGAAGCTTTCTTT
TRBV6-5	15	TRBJ2-7	TRBD1	few	CASRYRTGSDYEQYF	TGTGCCAGCAGATACAGGACAGGGTCAGACTACGAGCAGTACTTC
TRBV5-5	19	TRBJ2-2	NA	NA	CASSQTSRGGAANTGELFF	TGTGCCAGCAGCCAGACATCCCGCGGGGGCGCCGCGAACACCGGGGAGCTGTTTTTT
TRBV28	16	TRBJ2-4	TRBD1	NA	CASRPGTGVAKNIQYF	TGTGCCAGCAGGCCAGGGACAGGGGTGGCCAAAAACATTCAGTACTTC
TRBV10-3	15	TRBJ1-2	TRBD1	NA	CAISESGTGGYGYTF	TGTGCCATCAGTGAGTCCGGGACAGGAGGTTATGGCTACACCTTC
TRBV6-2/TRBV6-3	15	TRBJ1-3	NA	NA	CASSYASVNGNTIYF	TGTGCCAGCAGTTACGCGTCGGTCAACGGAAACACCATATATTTT
TRBV6-1	14	TRBJ1-4	NA	few	CASSEGDSREKLFF	TGTGCCAGCAGTGAAGGAGACTCTAGGGAAAAACTGTTTTTT
TRBV6-5	14	TRBJ1-5	NA	NA	CASSPIYSNQPQHF	TGTGCCAGCAGCCCAATTTATAGCAATCAGCCCCAGCATTTT
TRBV4-3	15	TRBJ2-7	TRBD1	NA	CASGESGQGSHEQYF	TGCGCCAGCGGCGAATCGGGACAGGGGAGTCACGAGCAGTACTTC